This T cell receptor (beta chain) was captured by sequencing in a study of T cell repertoires in cytomegalovirus infection. TCRdb redid the calling of the reads with MiXCR, one entry per CDR3 protein. The table has about 220,000 distinct CDR3 sequences, less than 50% seen once. This clonotype was picked up one time. Its antigen is currently unknown. V was shortened by 4 bases and J by 5 bases, with 14 bases between the two germline ends. The CDR3 extends over 14 amino acids. Germline CDR1 SGHVS, CDR2 FNYEAQ. Sequenced material: CD8+ T cells from cultured PBMCs, taken from culture after CMV antigen stimulation. This clonotype was obtained from a human donor in good health (CMV status not recorded). Some clones in this sample may be carry-over from other donors' samples. The chain couples TRBV7-6 to TRBJ2-5; no clear D. The DNA for the CDR3 is TGTGCCAGCAGCTCCCGGAAGCAACGGGAGACCCAGTACTTC. Protein product: CASSSRKQRETQYF.